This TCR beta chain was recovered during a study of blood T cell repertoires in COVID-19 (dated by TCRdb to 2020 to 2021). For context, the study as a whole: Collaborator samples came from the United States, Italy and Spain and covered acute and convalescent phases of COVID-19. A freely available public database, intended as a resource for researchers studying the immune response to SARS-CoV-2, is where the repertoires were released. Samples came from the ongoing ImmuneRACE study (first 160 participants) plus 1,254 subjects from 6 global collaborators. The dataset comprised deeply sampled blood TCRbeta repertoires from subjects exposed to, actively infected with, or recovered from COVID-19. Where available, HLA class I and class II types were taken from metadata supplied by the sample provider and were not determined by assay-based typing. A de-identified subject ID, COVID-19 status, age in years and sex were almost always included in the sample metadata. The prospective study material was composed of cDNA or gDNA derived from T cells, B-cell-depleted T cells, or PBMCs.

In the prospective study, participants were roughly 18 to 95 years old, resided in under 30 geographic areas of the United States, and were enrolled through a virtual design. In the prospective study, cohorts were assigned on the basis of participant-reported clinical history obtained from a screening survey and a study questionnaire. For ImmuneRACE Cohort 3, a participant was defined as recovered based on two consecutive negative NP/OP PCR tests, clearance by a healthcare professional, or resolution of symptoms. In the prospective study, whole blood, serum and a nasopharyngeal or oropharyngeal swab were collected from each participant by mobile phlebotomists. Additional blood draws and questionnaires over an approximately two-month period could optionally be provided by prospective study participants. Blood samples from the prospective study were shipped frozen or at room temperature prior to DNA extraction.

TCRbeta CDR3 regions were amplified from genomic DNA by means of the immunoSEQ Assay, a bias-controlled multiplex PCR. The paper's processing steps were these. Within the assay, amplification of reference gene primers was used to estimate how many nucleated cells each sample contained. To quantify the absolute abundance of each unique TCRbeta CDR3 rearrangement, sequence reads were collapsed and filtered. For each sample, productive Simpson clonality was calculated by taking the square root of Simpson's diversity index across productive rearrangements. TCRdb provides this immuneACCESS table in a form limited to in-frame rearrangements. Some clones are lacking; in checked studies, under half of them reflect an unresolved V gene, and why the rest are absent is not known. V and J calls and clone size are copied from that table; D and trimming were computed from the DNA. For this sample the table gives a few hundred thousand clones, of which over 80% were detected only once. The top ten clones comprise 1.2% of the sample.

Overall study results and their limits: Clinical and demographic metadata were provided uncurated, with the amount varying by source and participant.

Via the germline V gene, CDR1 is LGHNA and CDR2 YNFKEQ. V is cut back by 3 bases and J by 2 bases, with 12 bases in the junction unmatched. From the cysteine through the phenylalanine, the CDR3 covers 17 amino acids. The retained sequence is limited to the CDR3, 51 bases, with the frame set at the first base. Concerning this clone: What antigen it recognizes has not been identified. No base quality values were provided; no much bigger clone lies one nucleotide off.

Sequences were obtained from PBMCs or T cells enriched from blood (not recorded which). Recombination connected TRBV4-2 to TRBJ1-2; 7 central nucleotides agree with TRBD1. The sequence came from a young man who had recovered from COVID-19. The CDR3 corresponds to CASSHDPLGQPNYGYTF. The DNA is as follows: TGTGCCAGCAGCCATGACCCCCTGGGACAGCCGAACTATGGCTACACCTTC.